The next 2 T cell receptor beta chains were all read from a single sample in a study of shared clonotypes between healthy human individuals. The table came from immunoSEQ multiplex PCR; TCRdb's copy has only in-frame clones and leaves some out. The table includes millions of clones, 85% to 95% detected once. Sequenced: naive CD4+ T cells sorted from blood. Subset: CD45RA+ positively selected. The receptors shown here come from a man aged 18 to 35 in good health.

The gene calls are TRBV6-1 and TRBJ2-7; D is unclear. The germline gives CDR1 MNHNS, CDR2 SASEGT. V shed 4 bases and J shed 6 bases, with 10 bases lying between them. The CDR3 has 12 residues. The CDR3 coding sequence is TGTGCCAGCAGTGTAGGGATCGGCGAGCAGTACTTC. Translation: CASSVGIGEQYF.

The rearrangement uses TRBV7-8 and TRBJ2-3, with TRBD1 matching over 9 bases. Germline values: CDR1 SGHVS, CDR2 FQNEAQ. Trimming cost V 3 bases and J 4 bases; bases outside gene matches: 23. This CDR3 contains 21 residues. The CDR3 coding sequence is TGTGCCAGCAGCTTTTCGTTGGGACAGGGTTTCTCTTTCGGGGCGGCAGATACGCAGTATTTT. Residues: CASSFSLGQGFSFGAADTQYF.